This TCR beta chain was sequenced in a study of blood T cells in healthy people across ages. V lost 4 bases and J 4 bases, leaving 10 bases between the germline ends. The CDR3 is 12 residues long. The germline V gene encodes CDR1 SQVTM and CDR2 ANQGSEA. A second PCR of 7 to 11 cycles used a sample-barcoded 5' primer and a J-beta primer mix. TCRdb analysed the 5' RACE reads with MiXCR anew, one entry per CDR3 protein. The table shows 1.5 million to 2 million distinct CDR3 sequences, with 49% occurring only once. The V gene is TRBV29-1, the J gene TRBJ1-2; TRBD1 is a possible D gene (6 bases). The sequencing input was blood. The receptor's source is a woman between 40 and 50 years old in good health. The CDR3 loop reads CSVVEGVYGYTF. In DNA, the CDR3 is TGCAGCGTTGTGGAGGGGGTCTATGGCTACACCTTC.